This T cell receptor beta chain is drawn from a study of T cells in Graves' hyperthyroidism and ophthalmopathy (dated by TCRdb to about 2019). At the level of the whole study: To identify distinguishing TCR V-J signatures, a discovery cohort of about a hundred patients was used, comprising 40 to 45 with Graves' ophthalmopathy and around 60 with stable Graves' hyperthyroidism. An independent validation cohort of under 20 hyperthyroidism patients and more than 15 patients who later progressed to ophthalmopathy tested prospective prediction of ophthalmopathy. The 90 to 100 discovery patients were randomly split 7:3 into training and test sets. Thyroid tissue and blood T-cell repertoires from about six Graves' hyperthyroidism patients were also compared in the study. Once sampling was done, hyperthyroidism patients were given methimazole at a starting dose of 30 mg daily, whereas ophthalmopathy patients were given high-dose intravenous methylprednisolone. TCR Vbeta CDR3 sequencing of approximately 140 peripheral blood samples (under 45 ophthalmopathy, 75 or so hyperthyroidism and some 17 progressor patients) is reported in the paper.

In this sample, this clonotype turned up a few times. Its antigen remains undetermined. Within one base of it there is no much larger clone, and no base qualities were kept. Exclusion was applied to patients with uncontrolled infections, other autoimmune diseases, pregnancy or lactation. Clinical symptoms, serum thyroxine and TRAb, thyroid ultrasound, and orbital computed tomography formed the basis for the diagnoses. Total RNA was extracted with Trizol reagent, and quality was checked on an Agilent 2100 Bioanalyzer. Overall results and qualifications from the work: No statistical method was used to set the sample size in advance, and investigators knew the group allocation. In cross-validation, a model built on a 13 V-J signature told ophthalmopathy apart from stable hyperthyroidism with under 90% sensitivity and approximately 81% specificity, and in testing the same model reached 80%/75%. Most expanded thyroid clonotypes (frequency above 0.001) were also detected in blood, suggesting blood repertoires may reflect thyroid immune responses. In validation, progression to ophthalmopathy was predicted by the model with around 70% sensitivity and 72% to 80% specificity, a median of approximately 6.5 months before onset.

From a lookup of the germline V gene (reference sequence), CDR1 and CDR2 are SGHNT and YYREEE. Trimming removed 3 bases from V and 3 bases from J, leaving 11 bases between the germline ends. Its CDR3 holds 14 amino acids, cysteine through phenylalanine. Left in the record is the CDR3 DNA by itself, 42 bases read in frame from the first base. TCR beta CDR3 regions were amplified from RNA transcripts. The first round of RT-PCR for the TCR CDR3 was performed with the HTBI primer set and the Qiagen OneStep RT-PCR kit. Libraries were constructed in a second round of multiplex PCR, after which size selection and purification were carried out. Paired-end sequencing of the libraries was performed with 100 bp reads on an Illumina HiSeq2000. The source study handled its data this way. SOAPnuke was used to process the raw data, throwing out any read that contained adapters or uncalled bases, had a mean Phred below 15, or lacked an exact constant-primer or identifier match. High-quality paired reads were merged using COPE v1.2.5, and each unique nucleotide sequence was defined as a clonotype. Clonotypes were aligned to IMGT TRBV, TRBD and TRBJ reference segments using MiTCR v1.1. Analysis was restricted to V-J combinations with a frequency above 0.0001, which covered roughly 99% of repertoires. A TCS score was defined as the ratio of F50 (clonal expansion) to E x V (chaos), with BLOSUM62-based TCRdist applied between CDR3 peptides within each V-J. Welch's t-statistics and random forest reduced some 510 V-J features to under 15, which were used in a naive Bayes classifier (R e1071). The similarity between thyroid and blood repertoires was quantified using the Morisita-Horn index. TCRdb reanalyzed the raw reads on its own, using fastp at Q25 for trimming and MiXCR for clone calling, and kept in-frame beta chains. Duplicate CDR3 protein sequences are folded into a single record with the most common DNA and genes. TCRdb's processing, not the study's, gives the V and J calls here. The table for this sample lists 550,000 to 700,000 distinct CDR3 sequences; 46% of them were counted only once. Around 20% of the sample is held by the ten biggest clonotypes.

The V gene is TRBV5-4 and the J gene is TRBJ2-3; the D gene is unclear. Material for sequencing was peripheral blood or thyroid tissue (not recorded which). The TCR comes from an adult woman with Graves' disease, either hyperthyroidism or ophthalmopathy (not recorded which). The bases are TGTGCCAGCAGCTGGATCCTAGGGACAGATACGCAGTATTTT. Translated, this is CASSWILGTDTQYF. Extended through the reference TRBV5-4 and TRBJ2-3 proteins, this CDR3 yields the full variable domain: ETGVTQSPTHLIKTRGQQVTLRCSSQSGHNTVSWYQQALGQGPQFIFQYYREEENGRGNFPPRFSGLQFPNYSSELNVNALELDDSALYLCASSWILGTDTQYFGPGTRLTVL.